This entry lists 19 T cell receptor beta chains sequenced from one sample in a study of STAT3 mutations in large granular lymphocyte leukemia. Sequencing used immunoSEQ multiplex PCR; TCRdb keeps in-frame clones, though not all of them. The sample consists of about 19,000 clones, 92% of them appearing once. Study-level points and caveats: In T-cell large granular lymphocyte leukemia, about half of patients showed multiple immunodominant subclonotypes.

These receptors have no known antigen. Sequencing was done on a sample of peripheral blood mononuclear cells. The receptors come from a man in his fifties or sixties with T-cell large granular lymphocyte leukemia. Some clones in this sample may be carry-over from other donors' samples.

This chain links TRBV7-2 with TRBJ2-2; 11 bases agree with TRBD2. This CDR3 region has 16 residues. Trimming cost V 3 bases and J 4 bases; bases outside gene matches: 4. Germline V CDR1 and CDR2: SGHTA, FQGNSA. CDR3 loop: CASSFGSGRVTGELFF. The CDR3, as DNA: TGTGCCAGCAGCTTCGGTAGCGGGAGGGTCACCGGGGAGCTGTTTTTT. The variable domain in full, completed from reference TRBV7-2 and TRBJ2-2, reads GAGVSQSPSNKVTEKGKDVELRCDPISGHTALYWYRQSLGQGLEFLIYFQGNSAPDKSGLPSDRFSAERTGGSVSTLTIQRTQQEDSAVYLCASSFGSGRVTGELFFGEGSRLTVL.

The V and J genes are TRBV5-6 and TRBJ1-2; D gene ambiguous. The CDR3 spans 13 residues. Germline assignment: CDR1 SGHDT and CDR2 YYEEEE. Trimming took off 1 base at V and 7 bases at J, with 11 bases between the two ends. CDR3 loop: CASSLLGDSGYTF. Written as DNA, the CDR3 is TGTGCCAGCAGCTTGTTAGGAGACTCTGGCTACACCTTC.

This clone has just one count. The chain uses TRBV6-1 and TRBJ1-2; D is possibly TRBD1 (5 bases). This CDR3 is 14 amino acids long. V lost 6 bases, J lost 0 bases, and 11 bases lay in between. Germline assignment: CDR1 MNHNS and CDR2 SASEGT. DNA of the CDR3: TGTGCCAGCAGAGAAACGACAGCTAACTATGGCTACACCTTC. Protein: CASRETTANYGYTF.

The chain combines TRBV4-2 with TRBJ2-7; D is uncertain. The CDR3 totals 14 residues. V was trimmed by 4 bases and J by 5 bases, leaving 15 bases between them. In germline, CDR1 is LGHNA, CDR2 YNFKEQ. The CDR3 loop reads CASSPTGRSDEQYF. CDR3 nucleotide sequence: TGTGCCAGCAGCCCCACGGGCCGCAGTGACGAGCAGTACTTC.

This CDR3 reads CASSPIRSGPGGEQYF. CDR3 sequence (DNA): TGTGCCAGCAGCCCAATTAGATCCGGGCCGGGAGGCGAGCAGTACTTC. The chain is built from TRBV7-8 and TRBJ2-7; 7 bases align to TRBD2. The J segment lost 6 bases and the V segment lost 5 bases, leaving 16 bases of the junction unmatched. In germline, CDR1 is SGHVS, CDR2 FQNEAQ. The CDR3 spans 16 residues. The complete variable domain, with remaining parts taken from reference TRBV7-8 and TRBJ2-7, reads GAGVSQSPRYKVAKRGQDVALRCDPISGHVSLFWYQQALGQGPEFLTYFQNEAQLDKSGLPSDRFFAERPEGSVSTLKIQRTQQEDSAVYLCASSPIRSGPGGEQYFGPGTRLTVT.

The J gene is TRBJ2-7, the V gene TRBV28; 7 nucleotides align to TRBD2. CDR1 is MDHEN, CDR2 SYDVKM, per germline. This CDR3 spans 14 amino acids. V dropped 7 bases and J dropped 9; count of bases not matched to a gene: 15. The CDR3 region is CASNLQGREAVQYF. In DNA, the CDR3 is TGTGCCAGCAACCTTCAGGGCCGGGAGGCAGTGCAGTACTTC.

This clone has just one count. The V and J genes are TRBV20-1 and TRBJ1-2, with D possibly TRBD1 on 5 matching bases. Deletions cut 3 bases from V and 6 bases from J, with 8 bases between. The CDR3 consists of 11 residues. Germline CDR1 DFQATT, CDR2 SNEGSKA (reference sequence). The CDR3 sequence is CSARGGNGYTF. The DNA of the CDR3 is TGCAGTGCTAGGGGGGGGAATGGCTACACCTTC.

This clone was detected a few times. The chain joins TRBV6-1 to TRBJ1-1, with D unresolved. Trimming shortened V by 7 bases and J by 0 bases, and 12 bases separated the two germline ends. Germline V gene lookup returns CDR1 MNHNS and CDR2 SASEGT. CDR3 size: 14 residues. As DNA, the CDR3 is TGTGCCAGCATCCCGGGAGCGATGAACACTGAAGCTTTCTTT. It translates to CASIPGAMNTEAFF.

The rearrangement uses TRBV6-1 and TRBJ1-4; D is undetermined. V was trimmed by 3 bases and J by 12 bases, leaving 14 bases between them. The CDR3 contains 13 residues. From germline, CDR1 is MNHNS and CDR2 SASEGT. CDR3 DNA sequence: TGTGCCAGCAGTGACAACCATTATGGGGAACTGTTTTTT. It specifies CASSDNHYGELFF.

The V gene is TRBV4-2, the J gene TRBJ2-5; unclear D gene. Per the germline V gene, CDR1 is LGHNA and CDR2 is YNFKEQ. CDR3 length: 16 amino acids. V lost 3 bases, J lost 0 bases, and 14 bases lay in between. CDR3 sequence (DNA): TGTGCCAGCAGCCAGGCCGCCCGAACAGACCAAGAGACCCAGTACTTC. Translating it yields CASSQAARTDQETQYF.

This chain uses TRBV19 with TRBJ2-5; 10 bases fit TRBD1. The CDR3 totals 15 residues. Germline values: CDR1 LNHDA, CDR2 SQIVND (reference sequence). V dropped 1 base and J dropped 3; count of bases not matched to a gene: 2. CDR3 residues: CASSIGGTGEETQYF. As DNA, the CDR3 is TGTGCCAGTAGTATAGGGGGGACAGGGGAAGAGACCCAGTACTTC.

The chain uses TRBV5-1 and TRBJ2-7; 8 bases match TRBD2. Germline values: CDR1 SGHRS, CDR2 YFSETQ. The CDR3 extends over 14 amino acids. V gave up 4 bases and J gave up 3 bases; unmatched junction bases: 6. Here the CDR3 DNA reads TGCGCCAGCAGCCTTAGCGGGACTTACTACGAGCAGTACTTC. Protein sequence: CASSLSGTYYEQYF.

This chain connects TRBV6-5 to TRBJ2-7; tentative D call: TRBD2 (6 bases). Germline V gene data show CDR1 as MNHEY and CDR2 as SVGAGI. CDR3 length: 14 residues. V dropped 2 bases and J dropped 5 bases, with 13 bases sitting between them. The CDR3 reads CASSYRMSGDEQYF. The DNA of the CDR3 is TGTGCCAGCAGTTACCGAATGTCGGGGGACGAGCAGTACTTC.

Only one count was recorded for this clone. This rearrangement joins TRBV5-1 to TRBJ2-2; perhaps TRBD1 as D (5 bases). Per germline, CDR1 SGHRS and CDR2 YFSETQ. V was cut by 3 bases and J by 5 bases, with 8 bases left in between. The CDR3 runs to 13 residues. The CDR3 bases are TGCGCCAGCAGCTCAGGGTTGACCGGGGAGCTGTTTTTT. It encodes CASSSGLTGELFF.

This chain joins TRBV27 and TRBJ1-5; a weak D match, TRBD1 (5 bases). There are 14 residues in the CDR3. CDR1 is MNHEY and CDR2 is SMNVEV in the germline V gene (reference sequence). The V and J ends lost 0 bases and 5 bases respectively, with 8 bases between them. CDR3 coding DNA: TGTGCCAGCAGTTTATCAAGGGGAGATCAGCCCCAGCATTTT. Protein product: CASSLSRGDQPQHF.

Here the CDR3 reads CASSPGQGTYEQYF. CDR3 bases: TGTGCCAGCAGCCCGGGACAGGGAACCTACGAGCAGTACTTC. V gene TRBV7-2 combines with J gene TRBJ2-7; 9 bases line up with TRBD1. V was clipped by 5 bases and J by 2 bases; unmatched bases: 4. CDR3 length: 14 amino acids. CDR1 and CDR2 from the germline V gene are SGHTA and FQGNSA.

This chain joins TRBV10-1 and TRBJ1-1, with no clear D. V was pared by 5 bases and J by 4 bases, with 14 bases between. CDR1 and CDR2 from the germline V gene are WNHNN and SYGVQD (reference sequence). This CDR3 region has 14 residues. This chain's CDR3 is CASSSSTAGTEAFF. The CDR3 DNA sequence: TGCGCCAGCAGTTCCTCGACGGCTGGCACTGAAGCTTTCTTT.

The V and J genes are TRBV18 and TRBJ2-1; 11 bases agree with TRBD2. Germline trimming cut 3 bases from V and 6 bases from J; bases unmatched to any gene: 13. The CDR3 has 18 residues. Looked up from germline, CDR1 is KGHSH and CDR2 is LQKENI. CDR3 in DNA: TGTGCCAGCTCACCCACCCGGACTAGCGGGTCACGTGGCAATGAGCAGTTCTTC. The encoded protein is CASSPTRTSGSRGNEQFF.

The chain carries TRBV18 and TRBJ1-2; D is unresolved. Trimming shortened V by 3 bases and J by 4 bases, and 9 bases separated the two germline ends. CDR1 and CDR2 from the germline V gene are KGHSH and LQKENI. The CDR3 runs 13 residues. This chain's CDR3 is CASSPSEGYGYTF. CDR3 DNA sequence: TGTGCCAGCTCACCGTCGGAGGGCTATGGCTACACCTTC.